Presented here are 12 T cell receptor beta chains from one specimen sequenced in a study of shared clonotypes between healthy human individuals. Clones were read by immunoSEQ multiplex PCR, and TCRdb kept only the in-frame ones, dropping some. Here the sample spans around 2.5 million clones, approximately 93% being singletons. Material for sequencing was naive CD4+ T cells from PBMCs. The subset denotes: CD45RA+ positively selected. These receptor sequences come from a man between 18 and 29 years old in good health. Some clones in this sample may be carry-over from other donors' samples.

This rearrangement joins TRBV11-2 to TRBJ2-1, with 13 bases matching TRBD2. V trimming: 6 bases; J trimming: 7 bases; junction bases outside the gene matches: 6. The CDR3 has 15 residues. Germline values: CDR1 SGHAT, CDR2 FQNNGV. Here the CDR3 DNA reads TGTGCCAGCAGGGGGACTAGCGGGAAGGGAAATGAGCAGTTCTTC. Translating it yields CASRGTSGKGNEQFF.

This chain links TRBV4-1 with TRBJ2-7; no clear D gene. This CDR3 comprises 15 residues. The V and J ends lost 0 bases and 2 bases respectively, with 11 bases between them. CDR1 MGHRA and CDR2 YSYEKL come from the germline V gene. In DNA form, the CDR3 reads TGCGCCAGCAGCCAAGAAAGGTATGGTCCCTACGAGCAGTACTTC. Its protein is CASSQERYGPYEQYF.

The rearrangement joins TRBV28 to TRBJ2-3; the D call may be TRBD1 or TRBD2 (6 bases each). Trimming pared 11 bases from V and 1 base from J, leaving 22 bases between. The germline V gene has CDR1 MDHEN and CDR2 SYDVKM. CDR3 length equals 16 residues. The CDR3 nucleotides are TGTGCCTCCCACGAGACACGGAGGGGGGGCACAGATACGCAGTATTTT. Residues: CASHETRRGGTDTQYF.

This clone was counted a single time. This chain links TRBV27 with TRBJ1-6; D unresolved. This CDR3 has 16 residues. Germline CDR1 reads MNHEY; CDR2 reads SMNVEV (reference sequence). V was clipped by 1 base and J by 11 bases, with 18 bases between them. Here the CDR3 reads CASSLLARRTSTPLHF. For the CDR3, the DNA is TGTGCCAGCAGTTTATTGGCCAGAAGGACCTCGACACCCCTCCACTTT.

The chain employs TRBV15 and TRBJ2-2; D is possibly TRBD1 or TRBD2 (5 bases each). V lost 1 base, J lost 3 bases, and 15 bases lay in between. The CDR3 spans 17 residues. From germline, CDR1 is LNHNV and CDR2 YYDKDF (reference sequence). CDR3 sequence reads: CATSRGDRAWDTGELFF. The CDR3 coding sequence is TGTGCCACCAGCAGAGGGGACCGGGCCTGGGACACCGGGGAGCTGTTTTTT.

This chain uses TRBV7-9 with TRBJ2-5; 7 bases map to TRBD1. J was trimmed by 4 bases and V by 5 bases; bases with no gene match: 13. Germline V CDR1 and CDR2: SEHNR, FQNEAQ (reference sequence). CDR3 length: 16 amino acids. The CDR3 sequence: CASSLGTAAQGETQYF. The CDR3 coding sequence is TGTGCCAGCAGCCTCGGGACAGCCGCCCAGGGAGAGACCCAGTACTTC.

The chain uses TRBV5-1 and TRBJ2-2; 8 positions agree with TRBD1. CDR1 is SGHRS, CDR2 YFSETQ, per germline. CDR3 length: 16 amino acids. V gave up 2 bases and J gave up 4 bases; unmatched junction bases: 7. The CDR3 DNA reads as TGCGCCAGCAGCTTAAATTCAGGGGGCGGCACCGGGGAGCTGTTTTTT. Translating gives CASSLNSGGGTGELFF.

As for this clone: Germline is not matched at one junction end, which may reflect a read error. J is TRBJ2-7 and V is TRBV4-2; TRBD2 matches 8 bases. The germline V gene encodes CDR1 LGHNA and CDR2 YNFKEQ. CDR3 size: 16 residues. The CDR3 here is CVSSQSLVAGTYEQYF. The CDR3 DNA reads TGTGTCAGCAGCCAGAGTCTGGTAGCGGGGACCTACGAGCAGTACTTC.

The chain combines TRBV7-3 with TRBJ2-7; D might be TRBD1 (6 bases). This CDR3 is 15 amino acids long. Per germline, CDR1 SGHTA and CDR2 FQGTGA. V was trimmed by 5 bases and J by 3 bases, leaving 17 bases between them. The CDR3 DNA reads TGTGCCAGCAGCCCATACCCGGGACAAGACTACGAGCAGTACTTC. Translation gives CASSPYPGQDYEQYF.

The chain couples TRBV5-4 to TRBJ1-1; a possible D gene is TRBD1 (6 bases). This CDR3 contains 14 residues. Between the trimmed V and J ends, which lost 1 base and 1 base, there was a span of 8 bases. Germline CDR1 reads SGHNT; CDR2 reads YYREEE (reference sequence). CDR3 coding DNA: TGTGCCAGCAGCTTGCCGGGACAGAACACTGAAGCTTTCTTT. Translated, it gives CASSLPGQNTEAFF. The variable domain in full, with the rest retrieved from reference TRBV5-4 and TRBJ1-1, is ETGVTQSPTHLIKTRGQQVTLRCSSQSGHNTVSWYQQALGQGPQFIFQYYREEENGRGNFPPRFSGLQFPNYSSELNVNALELDDSALYLCASSLPGQNTEAFFGQGTRLTVV.

The chain recombines TRBV7-8 with TRBJ2-7; 7 bases map to TRBD1. The CDR3 loop spans 14 amino acids. Trimming took 5 bases from V and 0 from J; bases not matched to a gene: 4. Germline CDR1 SGHVS, CDR2 FQNEAQ. For the CDR3, the DNA is TGTGCCAGCAGCATAGGGACAGACTCCTACGAGCAGTACTTC. It specifies CASSIGTDSYEQYF.

This clone was counted only a few times. The rearrangement links TRBV30 to TRBJ1-1; 10 bases are a match to TRBD1. Germline values: CDR1 GTSNPN, CDR2 SVGIG (reference sequence). V shed 1 base, J shed 7 bases, and the junction held 3 bases outside the gene matches. There are 13 residues in the CDR3. The CDR3 sequence: CAWSGDRGNEAFF. The CDR3 bases are TGTGCCTGGAGTGGGGACAGGGGTAATGAAGCTTTCTTT.